These 8 T cell receptor beta chains were sequenced from one sample in a study of blood T cells in healthy people across ages. Primers used in a second PCR of about 6 to 11 cycles were a sample-barcoded 5' primer and a J-beta primer mix. A single record per CDR3 protein comes from TCRdb applying MiXCR to the 5' RACE reads. Seen here are about 690,000 distinct CDR3 sequences, 40% to 45% observed once, and the top ten hold approximately 29%. Sequences were obtained from blood. These receptors were collected from a man at least 80 years old in good health.

This clonotype was counted a few times. The chain uses TRBV5-1 and TRBJ2-2; D uncertain. Trimming stripped 4 bases from V and 0 bases from J, with 7 bases between. Germline values: CDR1 SGHRS, CDR2 YFSETQ. CDR3 length: 14 amino acids. The chain's CDR3 is CASSRNANTGELFF. CDR3 nucleotides: TGCGCCAGCAGCAGAAACGCGAACACCGGGGAGCTGTTTTTT.

In DNA, the CDR3 is TGTGCCAGTACGACAGGGGATAACTATGGCTACACCTTC. It yields the protein CASTTGDNYGYTF. The V call is TRBV6-1, the J call TRBJ1-2; 8 bases are a match to TRBD1. The CDR3 is 13 residues long. CDR1 is MNHNS, CDR2 SASEGT, per germline. V was pared by 9 bases and J by 1 base, with 4 bases of the junction left unmatched.

The chain recombines TRBV24-1 with TRBJ2-3, with TRBD2 as a possible D gene (6 bases). The germline V gene has CDR1 KGHDR and CDR2 SFDVKD. This CDR3 has 15 amino acids. V dropped 3 bases and J dropped 1 base, with 10 bases sitting between them. The CDR3: CATSDRGDRTDTQYF. The CDR3 DNA is TGTGCCACCAGTGATCGCGGGGACCGCACAGATACGCAGTATTTT.

The chain has TRBV6-1 and TRBJ2-4; 14 bases match TRBD2. The end of the DNA is better explained by TRBJ2-5, so the J call may be wrong. This CDR3 comprises 19 residues. In germline, CDR1 is MNHNS, CDR2 SASEGT. The chain's CDR3 is CASSLRLAGGPGNQETQYF. CDR3 coding DNA: TGTGCCAGCAGTCTAAGACTAGCGGGAGGGCCAGGGAATCAAGAGACCCAGTACTTC.

The rearrangement uses TRBV3-1 and TRBJ2-7; D might be TRBD2 (5 bases). The CDR3 runs to 15 residues. V dropped 0 bases and J dropped 2 bases, with 11 bases sitting between them. The germline V gene encodes CDR1 LGHDT and CDR2 YNNKEL (reference sequence). The CDR3 here is CASSQDRRLTYEQYF. Written as DNA, the CDR3 is TGTGCCAGCAGCCAAGATCGGAGGCTAACCTACGAGCAGTACTTC.

A word on this clonotype: The junction shows a germline mismatch at one end, possibly a read error. This chain uses TRBV24-1 with TRBJ2-3; D gene uncertain. Germline CDR1 reads KGHDR; CDR2 reads SFDVKD. This CDR3 is 15 amino acids long. DNA for the CDR3: TGTGCCACCAGTGCCCCGGCCTTCAGCACAGATACGCGGTATTTT. This gives the protein CATSAPAFSTDTRYF.

This chain links TRBV6-2 or TRBV6-3 with TRBJ2-3; 8 nucleotides align to TRBD1. Germline V gene lookup returns CDR1 MNHEY and CDR2 SVGEGT. The CDR3 runs 14 residues. After removal of 5 bases from V and 7 bases from J, the junction contained 8 bases not matched to a gene. CDR3 coding DNA: TGTGCCAGCAGTCTGGACAGGGTAAAGAATACGCAGTATTTT. Residues: CASSLDRVKNTQYF.

The V call is TRBV7-2, the J call TRBJ1-1; D is unclear. CDR3 length: 14 amino acids. Germline V gene sequence: CDR1 SGHTA, CDR2 FQGNSA. V was shortened by 4 bases and J by 0 bases, with 9 bases between the two germline ends. The CDR3 region has the DNA TGTGCCAGCAGCTCGCACCAGGTGAACACTGAAGCTTTCTTT. It yields the protein CASSSHQVNTEAFF.